This is a list of T cell receptor beta chains from one sample in a study of early T cells in non-severe SARS-CoV-2 infection. TCRdb reanalysed the 5' RACE reads using MiXCR and keeps one entry per CDR3 protein. The sample has around 77,000 distinct CDR3 sequences, 4.5% to 6% seen once. Here the sequenced sample was whole blood, taken at baseline. Every receptor here comes from an adult who was a healthcare worker with PCR-confirmed SARS-CoV-2 infection or an uninfected control (not recorded which). The CDR3 runs from the conserved cysteine through the conserved F or W. The D gene is left open where the match is weak. Size values are once, few and many counts, or a class for expanded clones, and some rows have none.

j_call d_call clone_size v_call cdr3_nt cdr3_aa
TRBJ2-3 . many TRBV7-2 TGTGCCAGCAGCCCCACCGCCACCCAGGGGGGAACAGATACGCAGTATTTT CASSPTATQGGTDTQYF
TRBJ1-2 . many TRBV3-1 TGTGCCAGCAGCCAACGCGGGGCGCATGGCTACACCTTC CASSQRGAHGYTF
TRBJ1-1 TRBD1 . TRBV5-4 TGTGCCAGCAGCCTGGGACAGGGGGATTATCTTCCTCTCTTT CASSLGQGDYLPLF
TRBJ2-1 . . TRBV11-2 TGTGCCAGCAGCTATGTGGCAGGGCCCAACAATGAGCAGTTCTTC CASSYVAGPNNEQFF
TRBJ2-7 . . TRBV27 TGTGCCAGCAGTGGCGTTCCCTACGAGCAGTACTTC CASSGVPYEQYF
TRBJ2-1 . . TRBV19 TGTGCCAGTAGTATAGGGTGGAATGAGCAGTTCTTC CASSIGWNEQFF
TRBJ2-7 . few TRBV30 TGTGCCTGGAGTGGGGGCTACGAGCAGTACTTC CAWSGGYEQYF
TRBJ2-1 TRBD2 few TRBV11-3 TGTGCCAGCAGCTTAGGGCTAGCGGACAATGAGCAGTTCTTC CASSLGLADNEQFF
TRBJ2-5 . many TRBV29-1 TGCAGCGGACGTTCGGTCGGGTACCAAGAGACCCAGTACTTC CSGRSVGYQETQYF
TRBJ2-5 TRBD1 many TRBV20-1 TGCAGTGCCCTCCCCGGACAGGGGGGAGTCCAAGAGACCCAGTACTTC CSALPGQGGVQETQYF
TRBJ2-3 TRBD2 few TRBV5-4 TGTGCCAGCAGCTTTCGGGGAGGGGGCACAGATACGCAGTATTTT CASSFRGGGTDTQYF
TRBJ2-1 TRBD2 many TRBV27 TGTGCCGCCCGGGACGGGCTAGCGGGAAATGAGCAGTTCTTC CAARDGLAGNEQFF
TRBJ2-1 . many TRBV7-6 TGTGCCAGCAGCTTAGCGCAGGACAATGAGCAGTTCTTC CASSLAQDNEQFF
TRBJ2-7 TRBD1 . TRBV6-5 TGTGCCAGCAGTCCCGGGACAGTGGACTACGAGCAGTACTTC CASSPGTVDYEQYF
TRBJ1-6 . . TRBV6-5 TGTGCCAGCACCCGGGCAGTGGGCCATTCACCCCTCCACTTT CASTRAVGHSPLHF
TRBJ2-5 . few TRBV4-1 TGCGCCAGCAGCGGAAGTTCCCAAGAGACCCAGTACTTC CASSGSSQETQYF
TRBJ2-7 . . TRBV6-5 TGTGCCAGCAGGAAGGGGGCCTACGAGCAGTACTTC CASRKGAYEQYF
TRBJ2-2 TRBD1 . TRBV25-1 TGTGCCAGCGGCAACAGGGGGCCCACCGGGGAGCTGTTTTTT CASGNRGPTGELFF
TRBJ2-7 TRBD1 . TRBV5-1 TGCGCCAGCAGCATTGCTGTCCGGACAGGGGCAACCTACGAGCAGTACTTC CASSIAVRTGATYEQYF
TRBJ2-3 TRBD2 few TRBV4-2 TGTGCCAGCAGCCAAGATGGGGTGGGACTAGCGGCCACAGATACGCAGTATTTT CASSQDGVGLAATDTQYF
TRBJ2-5 TRBD2 many TRBV5-5 TGTGCCAGCAGCACTTTAGCGGGAGGAGAGACCCAGTACTTC CASSTLAGGETQYF
TRBJ1-2 . many TRBV6-1 TGTGCCAGCAGTGAAGAAGGGAGCCCGGTATACTATGGCTACACCTTC CASSEEGSPVYYGYTF
TRBJ2-7 . many TRBV20-1 TGCAGTGCTATGTTGACCTCCTACGAGCAGTACTTC CSAMLTSYEQYF
TRBJ1-1 . many TRBV29-1 TGCAGCACAGACATGGCTTTCTTT CSTDMAFF
TRBJ2-1 . many TRBV30 TGTGCCTGGAGTGTTGTTATCCCCCGAGGGAGGAAGTTCTTC CAWSVVIPRGRKFF
TRBJ1-1 . many TRBV29-1 TGCAGCGTTGCAATAGACTGGGTGAACACTGAAGCTTTCTTT CSVAIDWVNTEAFF
TRBJ2-1 TRBD2 medium-sized TRBV20-1 TGCATTCCCAAGTCTGGACTAGCGGGAGGGCCCAATGAGCAGTTCTTC CIPKSGLAGGPNEQFF
TRBJ1-2 . many TRBV29-1 TGCAGCGCGGGACTGGTGACAGGAGCTAACTATGGCTACACCTTC CSAGLVTGANYGYTF
TRBJ2-1 TRBD2 few TRBV9 TGTGCCAGCAGCGTTGCCGGGACTAGCGGGAGCTCCTACAATGAGCAGTTCTTC CASSVAGTSGSSYNEQFF
TRBJ2-2 . few TRBV3-1 TGTGCCAGCAGCCGGGACACGACGAACACCGGGGAGCTGTTTTTT CASSRDTTNTGELFF
TRBJ2-5 . many TRBV11-2 TGTGCCAGCAGCTCCCCGAACCTAGGGACCCAGTACTTC CASSSPNLGTQYF